These T cell receptor beta chains were read from a single sample in a study of blood T cell repertoires in COVID-19. Sequenced by immunoSEQ multiplex PCR; TCRdb stores in-frame clones only, minus some. The profile shows some 96,000 clones, more than 65% of them singletons. Sequencing used peripheral blood. These receptors came from a woman aged 70 to 79 with acute or convalescent COVID-19. The CDR3 runs from the conserved cysteine through the conserved F or W.

TRBV6-5 | CASSWGEDTQYF
TRBV5-6 | CASSQPGQGIGVNEKLFF
TRBV12-5 | CASGRGGGTDTQYF
TRBV6-1 | CASSEYSSGLYYEQYF
TRBV29-1 | CSARDWNTEAFF
TRBV7-2 | CASSLQGARDIQYF
TRBV7-2 | CASSVPNLQQGRGYTF
TRBV2 | CASIPRRDTEAFF
TRBV19 | CASSAGQGISPLHF
TRBV5-1 | CASSSQRGPGTDTQYF
TRBV2 | CASSEGLAIVEQFF
TRBV6-5 | CASSRQATNTEAFF
TRBV5-4 | CASSRGTGVGNTIYF
TRBV6-1 | CASSDTALTNAEAFF
TRBV28 | CASNKQWPGELFF
TRBV19 | CASSIDPRSSTDTQYF
TRBV6-6 | CASSPYSGTSGTGELFF
TRBV7-2 | CASSLTGSSGNTIYF
TRBV6-2/TRBV6-3 | CASSRPYGSSYEQYF
TRBV19 | CASSRQGGVGQPQHF
TRBV25-1 | CASSGTGGSGNSPLHF
TRBV5-1 | CASSLGAVSDTQYF
TRBV2 | CATEGGTGSYEQYF
TRBV14 | CASSQVLYEKLFF
TRBV7-7 | CASSSLKLPQKKANYGYTF
TRBV15 | CATSGRVGVHGYTF
TRBV12-5 | CASGGYRGIEQFF
TRBV19 | CASTLGGGEGLTEAFF
TRBV30 | CAWSDQNQQPQHF
TRBV9 | CASSVDHRAVYGYTF
TRBV18 | CASSPQTSGADTQYF
TRBV6-5 | CASSLWRSNQPQHF
TRBV7-6 | CASSLAGLATVIETQYF
TRBV6-4 | CASLPDRSSYGYTF
TRBV19 | CASVHSGANVLTF
TRBV28 | CASNPEPYGYTF
TRBV7-3 | CASSFGLQSDTQYF
TRBV7-6 | CASSLLSITEAFF
TRBV5-1 | CASSLSPSGSQETQYF
TRBV5-1 | CASSSGTGRIAAFF
TRBV10-3 | CAIRDRGDSSDTQYF
TRBV7-2 | CASSLDRQVQFF
TRBV19 | CASSPQDRGPRQPQHF
TRBV19 | CASSKMETQNYGYTF
TRBV12-3/TRBV12-4 | CASRFQEGTEAFF
TRBV11-1 | CASSLNDRADEQFF
TRBV3-1/TRBV3-2 | CASSSPGQQSGVDGYTF
TRBV9 | CASSVAPDRGPGGYTF
TRBV5-6 | CASSMDRQEYGYTF
TRBV10-3 | CAISEPTRTEQFF